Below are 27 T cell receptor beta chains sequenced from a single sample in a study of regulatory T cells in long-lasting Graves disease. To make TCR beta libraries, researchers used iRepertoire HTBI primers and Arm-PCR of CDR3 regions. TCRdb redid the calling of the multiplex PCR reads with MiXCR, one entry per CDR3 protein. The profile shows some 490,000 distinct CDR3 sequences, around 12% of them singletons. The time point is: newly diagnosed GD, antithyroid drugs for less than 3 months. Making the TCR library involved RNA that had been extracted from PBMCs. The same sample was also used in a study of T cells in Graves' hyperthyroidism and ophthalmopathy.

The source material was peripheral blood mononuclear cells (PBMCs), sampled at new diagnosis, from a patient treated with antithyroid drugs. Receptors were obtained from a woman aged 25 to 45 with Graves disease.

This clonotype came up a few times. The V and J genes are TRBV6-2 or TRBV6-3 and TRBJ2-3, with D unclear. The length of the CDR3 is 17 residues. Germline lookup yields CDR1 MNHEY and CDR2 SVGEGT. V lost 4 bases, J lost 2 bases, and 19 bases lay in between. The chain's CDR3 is CASSSISFRSSTDTQYF. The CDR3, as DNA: TGTGCCAGCAGTTCCATCTCGTTCCGCTCCTCCACAGATACGCAGTATTTT.

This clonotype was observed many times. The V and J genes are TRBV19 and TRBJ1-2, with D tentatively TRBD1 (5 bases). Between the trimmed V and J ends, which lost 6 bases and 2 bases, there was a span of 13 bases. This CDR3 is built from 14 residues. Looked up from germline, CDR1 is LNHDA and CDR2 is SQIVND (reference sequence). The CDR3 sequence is CASRGRGENYGYTF. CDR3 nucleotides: TGTGCCAGTAGGGGTAGGGGAGAAAACTATGGCTACACCTTC.

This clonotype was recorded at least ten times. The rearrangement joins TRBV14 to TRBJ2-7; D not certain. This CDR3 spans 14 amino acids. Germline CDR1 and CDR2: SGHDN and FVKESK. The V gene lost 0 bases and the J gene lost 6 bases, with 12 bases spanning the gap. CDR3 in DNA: TGTGCCAGCAGCCAAGACCGGGTTTGGGGCGAGCAGTACTTC. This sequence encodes CASSQDRVWGEQYF.

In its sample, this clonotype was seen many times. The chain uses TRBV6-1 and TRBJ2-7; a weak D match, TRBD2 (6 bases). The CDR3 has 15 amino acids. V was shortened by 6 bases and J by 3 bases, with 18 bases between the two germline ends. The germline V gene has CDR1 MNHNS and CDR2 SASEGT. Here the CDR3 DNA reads TGTGCCAGCAGCTTAGGAGGGCCCATATTCTACGAGCAGTACTTC. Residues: CASSLGGPIFYEQYF.

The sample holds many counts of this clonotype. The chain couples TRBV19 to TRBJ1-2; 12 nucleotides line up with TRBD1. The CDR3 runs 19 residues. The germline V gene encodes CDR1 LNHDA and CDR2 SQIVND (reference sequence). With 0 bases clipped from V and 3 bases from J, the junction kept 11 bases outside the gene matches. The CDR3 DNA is TGTGCCAGTAGTATAGATACCGGGACAGGGGGCGGAAAGTACTATGGCTACACCTTC. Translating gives CASSIDTGTGGGKYYGYTF.

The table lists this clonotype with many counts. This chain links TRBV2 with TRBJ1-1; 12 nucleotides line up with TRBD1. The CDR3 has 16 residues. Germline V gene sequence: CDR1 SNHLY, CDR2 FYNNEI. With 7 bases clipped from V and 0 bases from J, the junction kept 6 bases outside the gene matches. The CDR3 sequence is CASNRDRGRLNTEAFF. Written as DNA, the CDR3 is TGTGCCAGCAATAGGGACAGGGGGCGGCTGAACACTGAAGCTTTCTTT.

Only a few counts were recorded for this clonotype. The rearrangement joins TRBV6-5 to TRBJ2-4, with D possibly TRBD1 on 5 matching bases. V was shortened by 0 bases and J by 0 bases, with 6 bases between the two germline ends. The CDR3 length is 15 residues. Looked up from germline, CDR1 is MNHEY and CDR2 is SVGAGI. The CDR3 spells CASSYSGLAKNIQYF. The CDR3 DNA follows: TGTGCCAGCAGTTACTCGGGGCTAGCCAAAAACATTCAGTACTTC.

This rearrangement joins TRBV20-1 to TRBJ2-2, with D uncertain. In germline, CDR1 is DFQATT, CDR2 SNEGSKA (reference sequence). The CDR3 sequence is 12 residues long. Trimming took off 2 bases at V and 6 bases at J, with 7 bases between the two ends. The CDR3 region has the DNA TGCAGTGCTAGATACCCCGCCGGGGAGCTGTTTTTT. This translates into CSARYPAGELFF.

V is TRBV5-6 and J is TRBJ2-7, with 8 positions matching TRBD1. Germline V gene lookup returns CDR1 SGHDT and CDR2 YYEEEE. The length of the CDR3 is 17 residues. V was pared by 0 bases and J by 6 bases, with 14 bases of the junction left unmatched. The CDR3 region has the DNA TGTGCCAGCAGCTTGGAGGGGGTCAGGGGGCGCCCTGGCGAGCAGTACTTC. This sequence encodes CASSLEGVRGRPGEQYF.

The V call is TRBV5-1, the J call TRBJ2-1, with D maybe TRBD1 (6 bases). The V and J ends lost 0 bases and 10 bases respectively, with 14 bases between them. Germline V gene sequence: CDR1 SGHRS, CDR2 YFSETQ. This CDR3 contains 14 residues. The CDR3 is CASSLAQGIGEQFF. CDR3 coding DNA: TGCGCCAGCAGCTTGGCTCAGGGGATTGGGGAGCAGTTCTTC.

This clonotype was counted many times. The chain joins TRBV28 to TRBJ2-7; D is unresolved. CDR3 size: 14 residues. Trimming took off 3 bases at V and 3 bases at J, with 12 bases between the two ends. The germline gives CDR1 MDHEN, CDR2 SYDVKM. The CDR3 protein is CASSFFGQRYEQYF. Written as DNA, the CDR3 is TGTGCCAGCAGTTTTTTCGGGCAGCGCTACGAGCAGTACTTC.

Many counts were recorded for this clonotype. The CDR3 sequence is CSALTGAPNQPQHF. The CDR3 nucleotides read TGCAGTGCTCTGACAGGGGCGCCCAATCAGCCCCAGCATTTT. This chain links TRBV20-1 with TRBJ1-5, with TRBD1 matching 8 bases. After removal of 5 bases from V and 3 bases from J, the junction contained 6 bases not matched to a gene. Germline CDR1 reads DFQATT; CDR2 reads SNEGSKA (reference sequence). The CDR3 has 14 amino acids.

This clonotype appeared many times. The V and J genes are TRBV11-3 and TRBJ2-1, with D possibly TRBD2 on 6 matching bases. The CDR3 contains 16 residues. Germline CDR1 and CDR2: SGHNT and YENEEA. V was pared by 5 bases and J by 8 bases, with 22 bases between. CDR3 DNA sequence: TGTGCCAGCAGCCCAACCCGGGGGAGGCATGGCGATGAGCAGTTCTTC. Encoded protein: CASSPTRGRHGDEQFF.

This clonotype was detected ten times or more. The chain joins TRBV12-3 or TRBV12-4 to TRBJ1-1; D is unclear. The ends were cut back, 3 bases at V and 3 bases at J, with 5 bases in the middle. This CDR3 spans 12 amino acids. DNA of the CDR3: TGTGCCAGCAGTTTGATGTACACTGAAGCTTTCTTT. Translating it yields CASSLMYTEAFF.

CDR3 region: CASLRSRAPYEQYF. As DNA, the CDR3 is TGTGCCAGCCTCCGCAGCCGGGCCCCCTACGAGCAGTACTTC. The chain couples TRBV6-1 to TRBJ2-7; D not resolved. Trimming shortened V by 8 bases and J by 2 bases, and 16 bases separated the two germline ends. The CDR3 consists of 14 residues. Germline CDR1 reads MNHNS; CDR2 reads SASEGT.

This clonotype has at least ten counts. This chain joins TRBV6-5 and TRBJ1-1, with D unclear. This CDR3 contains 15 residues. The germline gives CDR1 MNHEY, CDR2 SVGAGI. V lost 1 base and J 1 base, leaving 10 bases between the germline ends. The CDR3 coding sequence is TGTGCCAGCAGTTACTGGCGCAAGGGGAACACTGAAGCTTTCTTT. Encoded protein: CASSYWRKGNTEAFF.

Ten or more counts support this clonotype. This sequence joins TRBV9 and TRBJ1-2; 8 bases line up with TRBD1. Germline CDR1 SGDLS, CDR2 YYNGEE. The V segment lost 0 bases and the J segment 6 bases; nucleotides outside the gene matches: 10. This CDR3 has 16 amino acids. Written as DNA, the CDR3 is TGTGCCAGCAGCGTAGTAGGAGGGCCAGGGGGCGATGGCTACACCTTC. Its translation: CASSVVGGPGGDGYTF.

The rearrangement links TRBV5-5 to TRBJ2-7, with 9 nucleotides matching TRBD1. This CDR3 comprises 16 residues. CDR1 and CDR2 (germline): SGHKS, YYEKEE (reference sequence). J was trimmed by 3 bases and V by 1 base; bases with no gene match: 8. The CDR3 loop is CASSLFLGTGSYEQYF. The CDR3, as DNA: TGTGCCAGCAGCTTGTTTTTGGGGACAGGGAGCTACGAGCAGTACTTC.

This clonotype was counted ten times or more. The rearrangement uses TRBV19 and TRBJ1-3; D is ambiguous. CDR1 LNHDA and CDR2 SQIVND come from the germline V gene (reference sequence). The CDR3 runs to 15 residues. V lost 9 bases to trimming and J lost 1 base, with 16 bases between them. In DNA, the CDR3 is TGTGCCAGCGACGAGAGTCCCCGATCTGGAAACACCATATATTTT. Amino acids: CASDESPRSGNTIYF.

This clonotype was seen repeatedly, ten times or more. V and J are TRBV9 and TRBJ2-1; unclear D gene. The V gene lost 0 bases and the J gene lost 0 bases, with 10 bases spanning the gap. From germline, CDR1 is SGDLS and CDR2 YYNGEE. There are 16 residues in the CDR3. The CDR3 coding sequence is TGTGCCAGCAGCGTAGGGAACAGACGCTCCTACAATGAGCAGTTCTTC. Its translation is CASSVGNRRSYNEQFF.

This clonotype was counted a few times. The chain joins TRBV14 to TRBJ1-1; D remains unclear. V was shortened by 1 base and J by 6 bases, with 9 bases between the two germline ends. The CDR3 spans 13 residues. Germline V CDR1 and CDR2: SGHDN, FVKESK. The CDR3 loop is CASSQAGYAEAFF. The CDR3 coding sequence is TGTGCCAGCAGCCAAGCAGGATACGCTGAAGCTTTCTTT. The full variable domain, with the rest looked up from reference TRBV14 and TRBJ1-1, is EAGVTQFPSHSVIEKGQTVTLRCDPISGHDNLYWYRRVMGKEIKFLLHFVKESKQDESGMPNNRFLAERTGGTYSTLKVQPAELEDSGVYFCASSQAGYAEAFFGQGTRLTVV.

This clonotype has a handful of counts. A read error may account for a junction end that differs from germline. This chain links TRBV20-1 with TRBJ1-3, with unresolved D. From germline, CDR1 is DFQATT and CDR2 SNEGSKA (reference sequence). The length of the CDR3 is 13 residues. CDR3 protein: CSARRPSGSTIYF. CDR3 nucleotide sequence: TGCAGTGCTAGACGGCCCTCTGGAAGCACCATATATTTT.

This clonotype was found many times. CDR3 in DNA: TGTGCCAGCAGTATACGAACGGGTCTCCTCACAGATACGCAGTATTTT. Encoded protein: CASSIRTGLLTDTQYF. The chain has TRBV28 and TRBJ2-3; D call uncertain. The CDR3 loop spans 16 amino acids. The V gene lost 5 bases and the J gene lost 2 bases, with 17 bases spanning the gap. Germline CDR1 and CDR2: MDHEN and SYDVKM.

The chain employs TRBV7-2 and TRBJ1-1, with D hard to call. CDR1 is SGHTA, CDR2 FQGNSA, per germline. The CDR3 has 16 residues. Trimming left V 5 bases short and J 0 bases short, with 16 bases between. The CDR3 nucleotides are TGTGCCAGCAGCCATGCTGGTACCCTCATGAACACTGAAGCTTTCTTT. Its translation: CASSHAGTLMNTEAFF.

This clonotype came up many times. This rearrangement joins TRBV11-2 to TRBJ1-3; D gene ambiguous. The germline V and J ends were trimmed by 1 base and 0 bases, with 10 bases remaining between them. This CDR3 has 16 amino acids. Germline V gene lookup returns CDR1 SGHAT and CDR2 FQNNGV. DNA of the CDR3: TGTGCCAGCAGCTTAGGTCATTCCCTCTCTGGAAACACCATATATTTT. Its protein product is CASSLGHSLSGNTIYF.

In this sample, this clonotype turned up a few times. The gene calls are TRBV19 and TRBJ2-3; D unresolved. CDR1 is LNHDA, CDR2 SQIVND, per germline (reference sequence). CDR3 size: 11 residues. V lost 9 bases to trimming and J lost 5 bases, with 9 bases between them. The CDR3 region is CASASRDTQYF. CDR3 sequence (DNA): TGTGCCAGCGCCAGTCGAGATACGCAGTATTTT.

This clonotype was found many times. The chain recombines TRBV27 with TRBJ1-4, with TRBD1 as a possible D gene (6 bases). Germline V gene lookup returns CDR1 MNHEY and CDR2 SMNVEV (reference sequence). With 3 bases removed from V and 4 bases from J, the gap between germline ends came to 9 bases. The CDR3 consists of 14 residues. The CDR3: CASSFRTVNEKLFF. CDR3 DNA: TGTGCCAGCAGTTTCAGGACAGTTAATGAAAAACTGTTTTTT.